Following are 5 T cell receptor beta chains from one sample sequenced in a study of shared clonotypes between healthy human individuals. Repertoires were generated with immunoSEQ multiplex PCR, while TCRdb's copy carries only in-frame clones and drops some. The repertoire includes about 600,000 clones, 97% of them detected once, and 0.045% to 0.07% sits in the top ten. Material for sequencing was naive CD4+ T cells sorted from blood. The subset here: CD45RA+ positively selected. Source of these receptors: a young woman in good health.

The chain employs TRBV7-8 and TRBJ1-2; the D gene is possibly TRBD1 (5 bases). Germline lookup yields CDR1 SGHVS and CDR2 FQNEAQ. The CDR3 loop spans 15 amino acids. Between the trimmed V and J ends, which lost 0 bases and 4 bases, there was a span of 12 bases. This CDR3 is CASSLAGGDGYGYTF. The CDR3 DNA is TGTGCCAGCAGCTTAGCAGGAGGGGACGGCTATGGCTACACCTTC.

The genes are TRBV5-4 and TRBJ2-3; D not certain. CDR1 and CDR2 from the germline V gene are SGHNT and YYREEE (reference sequence). V was cut by 3 bases and J by 3 bases, with 8 bases left in between. The CDR3 contains 13 residues. For the CDR3, the DNA is TGTGCCAGCAGCTCGGACGGGACAGATACGCAGTATTTT. This encodes CASSSDGTDTQYF. The complete variable domain, with remaining parts taken from reference TRBV5-4 and TRBJ2-3, reads ETGVTQSPTHLIKTRGQQVTLRCSSQSGHNTVSWYQQALGQGPQFIFQYYREEENGRGNFPPRFSGLQFPNYSSELNVNALELDDSALYLCASSSDGTDTQYFGPGTRLTVL.

Only a few counts were recorded for this clone. Other nucleotide sequences from this sample produce the same CDR3. Here the CDR3 DNA reads TGCGCCAGCAGTGCCGACAGGAACACTGAAGCTTTCTTT. Protein product: CASSADRNTEAFF. This chain connects TRBV10-1 to TRBJ1-1; a possible D gene is TRBD1 (5 bases). V shed 4 bases and J shed 1 base, with 7 bases lying between them. CDR1 is WNHNN, CDR2 SYGVQD, per germline (reference sequence). This CDR3 contains 13 residues.

V gene TRBV18 combines with J gene TRBJ1-5, with D uncertain. The CDR3 has 17 amino acids. Trimming pared 5 bases from V and 2 bases from J, leaving 19 bases between. CDR1 is KGHSH, CDR2 LQKENI, per germline. The CDR3 nucleotides are TGTGCCAGCTCATTTGGACTCCTCGGAGGTGGCAATCAGCCCCAGCATTTT. It encodes CASSFGLLGGGNQPQHF.

The rearrangement uses TRBV28 and TRBJ2-2, with no clear D. This CDR3 has 15 amino acids. Germline lookup yields CDR1 MDHEN and CDR2 SYDVKM. V was shortened by 6 bases and J by 2 bases, with 13 bases between the two germline ends. CDR3 sequence (DNA): TGTGCCAGCAGCCCGGGCGCCCCCAACACCGGGGAGCTGTTTTTT. It yields the protein CASSPGAPNTGELFF. Combining the CDR3 with reference TRBV28 and TRBJ2-2 gives the whole variable domain DVKVTQSSRYLVKRTGEKVFLECVQDMDHENMFWYRQDPGLGLRLIYFSYDVKMKEKGDIPEGYSVSREKKERFSLILESASTNQTSMYLCASSPGAPNTGELFFGEGSRLTVL.